A selection of T cell receptor beta chains follows, all from one sample in a study of cytomegalovirus exposure and HLA in healthy donors. Method: immunoSEQ multiplex PCR; TCRdb's copy keeps in-frame clones and lacks some. Among around 60,000 clones, over 85% were seen once, and the ten largest hold about 4.5%. The sample consisted of PBMCs. Receptor source: a man aged 18 to 29 in good health and CMV-seropositive. CDR3s include the opening cysteine and the closing phenylalanine or tryptophan. The D gene is left open where the match is weak. Clone size is stated in some rows and not others, as once, few, many or a class when expanded.

j_gene | v_gene | d_gene | abundance | CDR3nt | CDR3aa
TRBJ2-5 | TRBV7-9 | TRBD2 | NA | TGTGCCAGCAGCTTACTAGCGGGGTCCCAAGAGACCCAGTACTTC | CASSLLAGSQETQYF
TRBJ2-1 | TRBV29-1 | TRBD2 | NA | TGCAGCGTTCTCGGACTAGCGGGAGCTAATGAGCAGTTCTTC | CSVLGLAGANEQFF
TRBJ1-2 | TRBV21-1 | NA | NA | TGTGCCAGCAGCATTGGCTGGCGGGGTGGCTACACCTTC | CASSIGWRGGYTF
TRBJ2-2 | TRBV9 | TRBD2 | NA | TGTGCCAGCAGCGTGGCGGGAGTTAAAACCGGGGAGCTGTTTTTT | CASSVAGVKTGELFF
TRBJ2-7 | TRBV6-1 | NA | few | TGTGCCAGCAGTGAAGTTGAGGGTAGCGGAATCGAGCAGTACTTC | CASSEVEGSGIEQYF
TRBJ2-2 | TRBV5-6 | NA | NA | TGTGCCAGCAGCTCGATGATAAAACCGGGACACTCCACCGGGGAGCTGTTTTTT | CASSSMIKPGHSTGELFF
TRBJ2-5 | TRBV6-5 | NA | NA | TGTGCCAGCAGTTTCTCGAGTGTTCAAGAGACCCAGTACTTC | CASSFSSVQETQYF
TRBJ1-5 | TRBV28 | TRBD1 | NA | TGTGCCAGCAGTGGAGCCTTAGGACAGGGTTGGAGCAATCAGCCCCAGCATTTT | CASSGALGQGWSNQPQHF
TRBJ2-5 | TRBV11-2 | NA | NA | TGTGCCAGCAGCTCTTCAGGGTATCCTAGGAACCAGTACTTC | CASSSSGYPRNQYF
TRBJ2-2 | TRBV9 | TRBD2 | NA | TGTGCCAGCAGCCTAGTAGCGGGAGGGTTGGGTACCGGGGAGCTGTTTTTT | CASSLVAGGLGTGELFF
TRBJ1-5 | TRBV27 | TRBD1 | NA | TGTGCCAGCTCGGACAGGTCCGGACAGCCCCAGCATTTT | CASSDRSGQPQHF
TRBJ2-7 | TRBV18 | TRBD1 | NA | TGTGCCAGCTCACGTACGACAGGGGTAGAATACGAGCAGTACTTC | CASSRTTGVEYEQYF
TRBJ2-7 | TRBV28 | NA | NA | TGTGCCAGCAGTTTCCGGGGACTGGGCTACGAGCAGTACTTC | CASSFRGLGYEQYF
TRBJ1-5 | TRBV30 | TRBD1 | NA | TGTGCCTGGAGTCTTGGGACAGGGGACCAGCCCCAGCATTTT | CAWSLGTGDQPQHF
TRBJ1-1 | TRBV7-9 | NA | NA | TGTGCCAGCAGCTCCGCGGATCGAGGTCTGGACACTGAAGCTTTCTTT | CASSSADRGLDTEAFF
TRBJ2-7 | TRBV18 | TRBD2 | NA | TGTGCCAGCTCACCCGGGACTAGCTACGAGCAGTACTTC | CASSPGTSYEQYF
TRBJ2-7 | TRBV28 | TRBD1 | once | TGTGCCAGCAGTTCAGGGACAGCCACCTACGAGCAGTACTTC | CASSSGTATYEQYF
TRBJ1-4 | TRBV6-6 | TRBD1 | NA | TGTGCCAGCAGTTACACGGGACAGCCAGGTGAAAAACTGTTTTTT | CASSYTGQPGEKLFF
TRBJ1-1 | TRBV2 | TRBD1 | NA | TGTGCCAGCAGGGACGGACAGGGGTCGAACACTGAAGCTTTCTTT | CASRDGQGSNTEAFF
TRBJ1-2 | TRBV19 | TRBD1 | NA | TGTGCCAGTAGCTTGCGGACAGGGGGCTTTGGCTACACCTTC | CASSLRTGGFGYTF
TRBJ2-5 | TRBV27 | NA | NA | TGTGCCAGCAGTCCTCCGGACAGCCAAGAGACCCAGTACTTC | CASSPPDSQETQYF
TRBJ1-5 | TRBV19 | NA | NA | TGTGCCAGTAGTATAGTGCAGGTCCATCAGCCCCAGCATTTT | CASSIVQVHQPQHF
TRBJ1-1 | TRBV7-9 | TRBD1 | NA | TGTGCCAGCAGCGCTACAGGGGGGACCACTGAAGCTTTCTTT | CASSATGGTTEAFF
TRBJ2-3 | TRBV4-3 | TRBD2 | NA | TGCGCCAGCAGCTCACTAGCGGGAGGGGACACAGATACGCAGTATTTT | CASSSLAGGDTDTQYF
TRBJ2-7 | TRBV7-2 | NA | NA | TGTGCCAGCAGCTCACAGGGCTACGAGCAGTACTTC | CASSSQGYEQYF
TRBJ2-3 | TRBV7-9 | TRBD2 | NA | TGTGCCAGCAGCTCCCGACTAGCGGGGAGTGGAACAGATACGCAGTATTTT | CASSSRLAGSGTDTQYF